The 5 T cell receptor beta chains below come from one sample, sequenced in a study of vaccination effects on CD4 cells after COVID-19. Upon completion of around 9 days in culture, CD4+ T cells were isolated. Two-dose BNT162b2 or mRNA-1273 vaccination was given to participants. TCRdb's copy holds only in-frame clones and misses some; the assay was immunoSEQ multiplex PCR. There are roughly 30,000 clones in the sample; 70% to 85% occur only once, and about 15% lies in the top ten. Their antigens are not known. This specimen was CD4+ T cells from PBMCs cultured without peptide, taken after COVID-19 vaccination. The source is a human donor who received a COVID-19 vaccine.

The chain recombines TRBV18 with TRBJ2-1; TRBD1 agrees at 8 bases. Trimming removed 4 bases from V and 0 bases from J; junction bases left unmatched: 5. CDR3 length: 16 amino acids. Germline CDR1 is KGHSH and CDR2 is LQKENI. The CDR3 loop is CASSRTGTFSYNEQFF. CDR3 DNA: TGTGCCAGCTCACGGACAGGGACCTTCTCCTACAATGAGCAGTTCTTC.

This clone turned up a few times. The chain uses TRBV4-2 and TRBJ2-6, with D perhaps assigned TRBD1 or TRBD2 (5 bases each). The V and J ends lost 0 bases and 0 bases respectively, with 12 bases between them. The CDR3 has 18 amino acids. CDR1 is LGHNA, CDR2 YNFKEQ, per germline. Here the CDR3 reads CASSQDGTVSSGANVLTF. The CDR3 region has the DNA TGTGCCAGCAGCCAAGATGGGACGGTGAGCTCTGGGGCCAACGTCCTGACTTTC.

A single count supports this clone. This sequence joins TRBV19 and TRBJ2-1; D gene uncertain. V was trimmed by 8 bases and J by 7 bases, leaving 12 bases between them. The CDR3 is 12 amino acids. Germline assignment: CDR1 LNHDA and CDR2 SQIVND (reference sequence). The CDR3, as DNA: TGTGCCAGTGGCGGAGTCAGGAATGAGCAGTTCTTC. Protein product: CASGGVRNEQFF.

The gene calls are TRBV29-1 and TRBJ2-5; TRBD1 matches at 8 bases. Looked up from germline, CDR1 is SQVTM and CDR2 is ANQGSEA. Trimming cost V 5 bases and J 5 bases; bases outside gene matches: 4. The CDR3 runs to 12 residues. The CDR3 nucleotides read TGCAGCGTTACAGGGGGGTCGGAGACCCAGTACTTC. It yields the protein CSVTGGSETQYF.

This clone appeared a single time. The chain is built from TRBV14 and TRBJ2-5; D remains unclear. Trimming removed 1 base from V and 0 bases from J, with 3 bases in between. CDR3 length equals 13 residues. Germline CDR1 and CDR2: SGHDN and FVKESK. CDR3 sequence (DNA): TGTGCCAGCAGCCAAGGAAACCAAGAGACCCAGTACTTC. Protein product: CASSQGNQETQYF.